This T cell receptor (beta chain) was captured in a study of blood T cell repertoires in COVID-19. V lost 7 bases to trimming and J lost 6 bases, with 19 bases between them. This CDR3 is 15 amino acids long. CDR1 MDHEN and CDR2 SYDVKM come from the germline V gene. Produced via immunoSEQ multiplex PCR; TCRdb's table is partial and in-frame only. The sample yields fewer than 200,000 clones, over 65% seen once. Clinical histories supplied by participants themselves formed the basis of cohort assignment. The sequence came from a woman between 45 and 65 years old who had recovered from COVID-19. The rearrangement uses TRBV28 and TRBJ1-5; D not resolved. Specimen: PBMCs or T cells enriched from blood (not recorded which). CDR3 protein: CASTLARVGVQPQHF. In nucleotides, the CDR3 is TGTGCCAGCACCTTGGCGCGGGTAGGAGTTCAGCCCCAGCATTTT.